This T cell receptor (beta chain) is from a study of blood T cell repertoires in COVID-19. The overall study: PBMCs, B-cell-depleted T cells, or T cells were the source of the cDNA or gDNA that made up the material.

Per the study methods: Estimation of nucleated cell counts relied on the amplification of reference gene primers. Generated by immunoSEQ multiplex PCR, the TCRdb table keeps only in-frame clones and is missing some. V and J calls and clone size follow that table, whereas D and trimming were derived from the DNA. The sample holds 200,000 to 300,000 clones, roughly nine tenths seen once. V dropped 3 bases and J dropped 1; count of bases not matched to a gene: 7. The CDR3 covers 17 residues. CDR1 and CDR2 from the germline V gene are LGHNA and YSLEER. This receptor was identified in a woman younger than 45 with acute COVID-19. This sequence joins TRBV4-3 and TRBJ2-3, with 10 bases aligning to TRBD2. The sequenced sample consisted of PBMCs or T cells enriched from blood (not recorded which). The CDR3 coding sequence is TGCGCCAGCAGCCAGGCTACCCTAGCGGGAGGCACAGATACGCAGTATTTT. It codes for CASSQATLAGGTDTQYF.